This T cell receptor beta chain was recorded in a study of cytomegalovirus exposure and HLA in healthy donors. General study findings and limits: Cytomegalovirus-associated TCR beta chains were listed, numbering 150 to 200.

Concerning this clone: Its antigen is currently unknown.

While unrecorded immune exposures were likely, the donors were nominally healthy when sampled. Germline V gene sequence: CDR1 SGHRS, CDR2 YFSETQ. This CDR3 comprises 14 residues. Trimming removed 3 bases at V and 4 bases at J, with 14 bases between. PCR used 60 Vbeta primers and 13 Jbeta primers. Profiled with immunoSEQ multiplex PCR; TCRdb holds only in-frame clones, not every one. The profile shows 110,000 to 150,000 clones, approximately 9% of them singletons. The chain is built from TRBV5-1 and TRBJ2-7; D remains unclear. Sequenced input: PBMCs. This receptor was obtained from a male donor in good health and CMV-seronegative. CDR3 in amino acids: CASSSAGIPYEQYF. The DNA of the CDR3 is TGCGCCAGCAGCTCGGCAGGAATTCCTTACGAGCAGTACTTC.